This T cell receptor beta chain comes out of a study of T cell repertoires in cytomegalovirus infection. Study-wide points: Cumulative frequency of public TCR beta families picked out carriers of CMV plus the relevant HLA. HLA-C-restricted CMV-specific TCR beta clonotypes were dominant in the ex vivo response.

A single record per CDR3 protein comes from TCRdb applying MiXCR to the reads. The data contain more than 400,000 distinct CDR3 sequences, around a quarter of them seen just once; the ten biggest clones take up 13%. The CDR3 sequence is 13 residues long. Germline V gene sequence: CDR1 DFQATT, CDR2 SNEGSKA (reference sequence). Comments on this clonotype: The antigen remains unidentified.

Material for sequencing was PBMCs. This sequence originates from a human donor in good health (CMV status not recorded). Some clones in this sample may be carry-over from other donors' samples. The rearrangement uses TRBV20-1 and TRBJ1-6; D remains unclear. The CDR3, as DNA: TGCAGCGGGCGGAGAGATAATAATTCACCCCTCCACTTT. Protein product: CSGRRDNNSPLHF.